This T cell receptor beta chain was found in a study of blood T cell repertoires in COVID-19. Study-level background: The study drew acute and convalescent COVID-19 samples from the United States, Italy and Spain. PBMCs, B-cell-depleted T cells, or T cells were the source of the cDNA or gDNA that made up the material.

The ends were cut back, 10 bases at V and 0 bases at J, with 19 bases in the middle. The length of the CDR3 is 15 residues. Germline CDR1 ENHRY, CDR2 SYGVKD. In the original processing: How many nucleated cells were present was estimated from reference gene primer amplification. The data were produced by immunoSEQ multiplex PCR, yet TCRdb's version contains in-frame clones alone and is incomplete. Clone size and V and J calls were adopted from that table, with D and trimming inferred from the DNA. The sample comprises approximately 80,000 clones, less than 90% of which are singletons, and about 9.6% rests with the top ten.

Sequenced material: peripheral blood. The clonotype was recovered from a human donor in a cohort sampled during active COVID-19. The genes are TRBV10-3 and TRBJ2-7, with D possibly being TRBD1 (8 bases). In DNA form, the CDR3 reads TGTGCCACAGGGGGGGGACAGGATAGCTCCTACGAGCAGTACTTC. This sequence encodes CATGGGQDSSYEQYF.